The sequence of this T cell receptor (beta chain) was determined in a study of blood T cell repertoires in COVID-19. Germline V gene lookup returns CDR1 SGDLS and CDR2 YYNGEE. The CDR3 is 11 amino acids. Trimming shortened V by 2 bases and J by 9 bases, and 8 bases separated the two germline ends. This clone was observed a handful of times. TCRdb's table, derived via immunoSEQ multiplex PCR, lists solely in-frame clones and lacks some. The sample includes around 160,000 clones, approximately 80% of them seen just once. Sequencing was performed on peripheral blood. The sequence derives from a human donor with acute or convalescent COVID-19. The donor label of this sample is uncertain. V usage is TRBV9 and J usage is TRBJ1-2; no clear D. DNA of the CDR3: TGTGCCAGCAGCGTGTTTGGCCGCTACACCTTC. Translating it yields CASSVFGRYTF.